The 23 T cell receptor beta chains given below trace back to one sample, sequenced in a study of blood T cell repertoires in COVID-19. Measured with immunoSEQ multiplex PCR; TCRdb has only the in-frame clones, and not every one. Of about 32,000 clones in the sample, 80% to 95% were seen once. Input material: peripheral blood. All receptors come from a man between 65 and 79 years old with active or convalescent COVID-19.

This chain uses TRBV27 with TRBJ1-5; D gene unclear. The V end lost 6 bases, the J end lost 3 bases, and 6 bases lay between the germline ends. The CDR3 has 12 residues. Germline CDR1 reads MNHEY; CDR2 reads SMNVEV (reference sequence). The CDR3 protein is CASSGINQPQHF. The CDR3 DNA sequence: TGTGCCAGCAGCGGGATCAATCAGCCCCAGCATTTT.

The V gene is TRBV18, the J gene TRBJ2-7; 9 positions agree with TRBD2. The germline V gene encodes CDR1 KGHSH and CDR2 LQKENI. This CDR3 is built from 15 residues. With V trimmed by 2 bases and J by 7 bases, 9 bases remained unmatched. CDR3 loop: CASSPNLAGLVEQYF. CDR3 DNA: TGTGCCAGCTCACCAAACCTAGCGGGACTGGTGGAGCAGTACTTC.

The chain is built from TRBV7-9 and TRBJ2-3, with a weak D call TRBD1 (6 bases). This CDR3 has 15 residues. Trimming removed 3 bases from V and 4 bases from J, with 14 bases in between. Germline lookup yields CDR1 SEHNR and CDR2 FQNEAQ (reference sequence). The CDR3 coding sequence is TGTGCCAGCAGCTTTACGTCAGGGGCCGCAGATACGCAGTATTTT. It specifies CASSFTSGAADTQYF.

The chain combines TRBV11-2 with TRBJ2-5, with 12 bases that match TRBD2. The V segment lost 3 bases and the J segment 5 bases; nucleotides outside the gene matches: 13. The CDR3 is made up of 18 amino acids. Germline V gene sequence: CDR1 SGHAT, CDR2 FQNNGV. This CDR3 is CASSLGGTSGSIGETQYF. CDR3 bases: TGTGCCAGCAGCTTGGGAGGGACTAGCGGGTCCATAGGTGAGACCCAGTACTTC.

In regard to this clone: Other DNA sequences in this specimen translate into the identical CDR3. J is TRBJ2-3 and V is TRBV24-1, with D possibly being TRBD2 (6 bases). V lost 3 bases to trimming and J lost 3 bases, with 6 bases between them. The CDR3 sequence is 13 residues long. CDR1 KGHDR and CDR2 SFDVKD come from the germline V gene. CDR3 coding DNA: TGTGCCACCAGTGATGGGGGGACAGATACGCAGTATTTT. Its protein product is CATSDGGTDTQYF.

This chain connects TRBV10-1 to TRBJ2-1; TRBD1 matches at 10 bases. There are 15 residues in the CDR3. Germline V gene data show CDR1 as WNHNN and CDR2 as SYGVQD (reference sequence). V trimming: 8 bases; J trimming: 7 bases; junction bases outside the gene matches: 11. The CDR3 is CASSSRDRGLNEQFF. CDR3 nucleotides: TGCGCCAGCTCATCCCGGGACAGGGGCTTGAATGAGCAGTTCTTC.

The rearrangement links TRBV11-2 to TRBJ1-2, with TRBD1 matching 10 bases. Per the germline V gene, CDR1 is SGHAT and CDR2 is FQNNGV. This CDR3 is 14 amino acids long. Trimming took 7 bases from V and 8 from J; bases not matched to a gene: 10. CDR3 residues: CASTVTGGAWGYTF. CDR3 DNA sequence: TGTGCCAGCACGGTGACAGGGGGCGCGTGGGGCTACACCTTC. The variable domain in full, with the rest retrieved from reference TRBV11-2 and TRBJ1-2, is EAGVAQSPRYKIIEKRQSVAFWCNPISGHATLYWYQQILGQGPKLLIQFQNNGVVDDSQLPKDRFSAERLKGVDSTLKIQPAKLEDSAVYLCASTVTGGAWGYTFGSGTRLTVV.

The chain uses TRBV5-6 and TRBJ1-5; no clear D. V gave up 3 bases and J gave up 0 bases, with 13 bases separating them. This CDR3 is 16 amino acids long. Germline CDR1 reads SGHDT; CDR2 reads YYEEEE. The CDR3 here is CASSSKAPYSNQPQHF. In DNA, the CDR3 is TGTGCCAGCAGCTCCAAAGCCCCATATAGCAATCAGCCCCAGCATTTT.

The rearrangement links TRBV4-2 to TRBJ1-2; D is ambiguous. Germline V gene data show CDR1 as LGHNA and CDR2 as YNFKEQ. There are 16 residues in the CDR3. The V gene lost 0 bases and the J gene lost 5 bases, with 16 bases spanning the gap. The CDR3 loop is CASSQDRSTARYGYTF. The CDR3 coding sequence is TGTGCCAGCAGCCAAGATCGGTCTACGGCGAGGTATGGCTACACCTTC.

This clone has just a few counts. The chain joins TRBV4-1 to TRBJ2-2; TRBD1 is a possible D gene (6 bases). This CDR3 region has 15 residues. The germline V gene encodes CDR1 MGHRA and CDR2 YSYEKL. The germline V and J ends were trimmed by 4 bases and 7 bases, with 16 bases remaining between them. The CDR3 DNA reads TGCGCCAGCAGCCGAGGACAGATAACAGGCGGGGAGCTGTTTTTT. It specifies CASSRGQITGGELFF.

The chain carries TRBV29-1 and TRBJ1-1, with D possibly being TRBD1 (5 bases). V was shortened by 6 bases and J by 3 bases, with 11 bases between the two germline ends. The CDR3 is 12 amino acids. Germline CDR1 is SQVTM and CDR2 is ANQGSEA. CDR3 residues: CSVVRGYTEAFF. The CDR3 nucleotides are TGCAGCGTCGTTCGGGGGTACACTGAAGCTTTCTTT.

The table lists this clone with a count of one. The rearrangement uses TRBV6-5 and TRBJ1-3; a weak D match, TRBD1 (5 bases). Germline V gives CDR1 MNHEY, CDR2 SVGAGI. This CDR3 comprises 12 residues. V shed 10 bases and J shed 9 bases, with 16 bases lying between them. CDR3 loop: CATSEGPATIYF. CDR3 DNA: TGTGCCACCTCGGAGGGGCCAGCCACCATATATTTT.

V is TRBV7-2 and J is TRBJ1-1; possible D gene TRBD1, 5 bases. CDR3 length equals 14 residues. Germline loops: CDR1 SGHTA, CDR2 FQGNSA. Trimming left V 5 bases short and J 0 bases short, with 10 bases between. The CDR3, as DNA: TGTGCCAGCAGCAAGGGACTGCTGAACACTGAAGCTTTCTTT. Translating gives CASSKGLLNTEAFF.

This rearrangement joins TRBV7-2 to TRBJ2-3; D not resolved. With 1 base removed from V and 0 bases from J, the gap between germline ends came to 8 bases. The CDR3 consists of 15 residues. Germline-derived CDR1 and CDR2 are SGHTA and FQGNSA. The CDR3 DNA reads TGTGCCAGCAGCTTAGAGTGGGCCAGCACAGATACGCAGTATTTT. Translating it yields CASSLEWASTDTQYF.

The rearrangement uses TRBV7-3 and TRBJ2-1; maybe TRBD2 (5 bases). There are 13 residues in the CDR3. Trimming cost V 4 bases and J 5 bases, with 9 bases left between them. From germline, CDR1 is SGHTA and CDR2 FQGTGA. The CDR3 protein is CASSYGLNNEQFF. The CDR3 DNA follows: TGTGCCAGCAGCTACGGACTCAACAATGAGCAGTTCTTC.

The chain links TRBV28 to TRBJ1-2; tentative D call: TRBD1 (5 bases). Trimming pared 6 bases from V and 4 bases from J, leaving 9 bases between. Germline CDR1 reads MDHEN; CDR2 reads SYDVKM. The CDR3 extends over 12 amino acids. Here the CDR3 DNA reads TGTGCCAGCAGAAAGGGGTCCTATGGCTACACCTTC. Translated: CASRKGSYGYTF.

This chain uses TRBV5-6 with TRBJ1-4, with unresolved D. Trimming shortened V by 2 bases and J by 0 bases, and 8 bases separated the two germline ends. This CDR3 has 15 amino acids. Germline V gives CDR1 SGHDT, CDR2 YYEEEE. CDR3 region: CASSFGVATNEKLFF. CDR3 DNA sequence: TGTGCCAGCAGCTTCGGGGTTGCAACTAATGAAAAACTGTTTTTT.

This clone has only one observation. This chain links TRBV18 with TRBJ1-1; D is ambiguous. The CDR3 is 14 amino acids. Trimming cost V 2 bases and J 3 bases, with 10 bases left between them. The germline gives CDR1 KGHSH, CDR2 LQKENI. CDR3 sequence reads: CASSPSSADTEAFF. In DNA form, the CDR3 reads TGTGCCAGCTCACCAAGTTCCGCGGACACTGAAGCTTTCTTT.

The chain has TRBV14 and TRBJ2-7; TRBD1 is a possible D gene (6 bases). The CDR3 totals 15 residues. Germline CDR1 is SGHDN and CDR2 is FVKESK. Trimming pared 6 bases from V and 0 bases from J, leaving 15 bases between. The CDR3, as DNA: TGTGCCAGCAGTCCCAGGGGTCGATACTCCTACGAGCAGTACTTC. Its protein product is CASSPRGRYSYEQYF.

V is TRBV5-1 and J is TRBJ1-4; tentatively, D is TRBD1 (5 bases). V lost 3 bases to trimming and J lost 4 bases, with 13 bases between them. This CDR3 is 15 amino acids long. Per germline, CDR1 SGHRS and CDR2 YFSETQ. This chain's CDR3 is CASSSGGGDNEKLFF. CDR3 DNA sequence: TGCGCCAGCAGCTCCGGCGGGGGTGATAATGAAAAACTGTTTTTT.

The gene calls are TRBV7-3 and TRBJ1-1; the match to TRBD1 covers 7 bases. CDR1 and CDR2 from the germline V gene are SGHTA and FQGTGA. The ends lost 5 bases at V and 4 bases at J; junction bases unmatched: 7. This CDR3 spans 14 amino acids. CDR3 nucleotides: TGTGCCAGCAGCCCAGGGGGGCGAGGCACTGAAGCTTTCTTT. Its protein is CASSPGGRGTEAFF.

The chain joins TRBV7-2 to TRBJ1-2; no clear D gene. Trimming removed 0 bases from V and 4 bases from J, with 12 bases in between. Germline V CDR1 and CDR2: SGHTA, FQGNSA. The CDR3 sequence is 15 residues long. The CDR3 here is CASSLAGGAIYGYTF. CDR3 nucleotide sequence: TGTGCCAGCAGCTTAGCAGGCGGTGCTATCTATGGCTACACCTTC.

The chain joins TRBV19 to TRBJ1-2, with 10 bases that match TRBD1. Germline V lookup: CDR1 LNHDA, CDR2 SQIVND (reference sequence). The CDR3 length is 16 residues. V dropped 1 base and J dropped 6; count of bases not matched to a gene: 8. CDR3 protein: CASSIASGTGENGYTF. DNA of the CDR3: TGTGCCAGTAGTATAGCCTCCGGGACAGGGGAGAATGGCTACACCTTC.